The entry that follows covers one T cell receptor (beta chain) sequence. The data were obtained in a study of control samples from healthy donors and cancer patients. CDR1 and CDR2 from the germline V gene are SNHLY and FYNNEI. The V and J ends lost 3 bases and 4 bases respectively, with 9 bases between them. The CDR3 extends over 13 amino acids. Profiling relied on immunoSEQ multiplex PCR, and the TCRdb table lists in-frame clones only, not all of them. The sample lists 170,000 or so clones, 80% to 95% occurring once. Sequencing input: blood. V and J are TRBV2 and TRBJ1-1; D uncertain. This receptor was identified in a man aged 18 to 30 in good health. In DNA form, the CDR3 reads TGTGCCAGCAGTGATCAGCCGGGCACTGAAGCTTTCTTT. Its protein product is CASSDQPGTEAFF. The full variable domain, in which reference TRBV2 and TRBJ1-1 provide the parts outside the CDR3, is EPEVTQTPSHQVTQMGQEVILRCVPISNHLYFYWYRQILGQKVEFLVSFYNNEISEKSEIFDDQFSVERPDGSNFTLKIRSTKLEDSAMYFCASSDQPGTEAFFGQGTRLTVV.